There are a few counts of the clone carrying this TCR beta chain. The data derive from a study of blood T cell repertoires in COVID-19. The data were produced by immunoSEQ multiplex PCR, yet TCRdb's version contains in-frame clones alone and is incomplete. There are under 250,000 clones in the sample; around 78% occur only once, and approximately 2.6% lies in the top ten. Germline V lookup: CDR1 MNHEY, CDR2 SMNVEV (reference sequence). Unmatched junction bases numbered 5, after V lost 6 bases and J lost 2 bases. This CDR3 spans 14 amino acids. V and J are TRBV27 and TRBJ2-3, with 7 bases matching TRBD1. The sequencing sample was made of peripheral blood. The TCR sequence derives from a woman in her 70s with active or convalescent COVID-19. This CDR3 is CASSRGTLTDTQYF. In DNA form, the CDR3 reads TGTGCCAGCAGCAGGGGGACCCTCACAGATACGCAGTATTTT.